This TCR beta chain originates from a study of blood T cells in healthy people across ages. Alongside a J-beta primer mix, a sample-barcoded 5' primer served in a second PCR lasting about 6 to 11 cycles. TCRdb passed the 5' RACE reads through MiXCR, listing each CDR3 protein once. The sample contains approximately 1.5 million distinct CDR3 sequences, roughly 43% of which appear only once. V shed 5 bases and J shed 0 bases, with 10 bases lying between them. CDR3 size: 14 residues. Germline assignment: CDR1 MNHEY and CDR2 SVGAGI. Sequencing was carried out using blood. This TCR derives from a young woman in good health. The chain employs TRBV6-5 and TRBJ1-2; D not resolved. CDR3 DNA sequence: TGTGCCAGCAGTCCCCTCCAGCCTAACTATGGCTACACCTTC. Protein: CASSPLQPNYGYTF.